One sample yielded the 22 T cell receptor beta chains listed below, sequenced in a study of neoadjuvant nivolumab and ipilimumab in lung cancer. Produced via immunoSEQ multiplex PCR; TCRdb's table is partial and in-frame only. Counted here are 20,000 to 25,000 clones, approximately 82% occurring once; the ten biggest clones make up around 23%. This material consisted of peripheral blood, taken before neoadjuvant nivolumab, alone or with ipilimumab. The receptors were sampled from an adult with non-small cell lung cancer.

The genes are TRBV7-8 and TRBJ1-1; D remains ambiguous. The ends were cut back, 2 bases at V and 4 bases at J, with 17 bases in the middle. The CDR3 contains 16 residues. Germline V gene lookup returns CDR1 SGHVS and CDR2 FQNEAQ. CDR3 loop: CASSLYLDVGGTEAFF. The CDR3 DNA sequence: TGTGCCAGCAGCTTATATCTGGACGTTGGTGGCACTGAAGCTTTCTTT.

This chain joins TRBV6-5 and TRBJ1-2, with 7 nucleotides matching TRBD1. The V segment lost 7 bases and the J segment 7 bases; nucleotides outside the gene matches: 12. CDR1 MNHEY and CDR2 SVGAGI come from the germline V gene. This CDR3 has 14 residues. The CDR3 loop is CASNHRGGTLGYTF. The CDR3 DNA reads as TGTGCCAGCAACCACAGGGGCGGAACCCTTGGCTACACCTTC.

The J gene is TRBJ1-5, the V gene TRBV29-1, with D tentatively TRBD1 (5 bases). The CDR3 loop spans 12 amino acids. CDR1 is SQVTM, CDR2 ANQGSEA, per germline. V was cut by 5 bases and J by 5 bases, with 10 bases left in between. The CDR3 nucleotides are TGCAGCGTTCGCCAGGGAGATCAGCCCCAGCATTTT. Translated, it gives CSVRQGDQPQHF.

The V call is TRBV14, the J call TRBJ1-2; 9 positions match TRBD1. In germline, CDR1 is SGHDN, CDR2 FVKESK. The CDR3 runs 14 residues. Trimming cost V 2 bases and J 6 bases; bases outside gene matches: 4. The CDR3 region has the DNA TGTGCCAGCAGCCAAAGCCGACAGGGGGATGGCTACACCTTC. This translates into CASSQSRQGDGYTF.

As for this clone: A read error may produce the germline difference seen at one junction end. V is TRBV7-2 and J is TRBJ1-1, with D possibly being TRBD1 (5 bases). The CDR3 runs to 13 residues. CDR1 SGHTA and CDR2 FQGNSA come from the germline V gene. The CDR3 DNA is TGTGCCAGCAGCCTAGCCAGGGTCACTGAAGCTTTCTTT. Its protein product is CASSLARVTEAFF.

The genes are TRBV5-1 and TRBJ2-1, with D perhaps TRBD1 or TRBD2 (5 bases each). V gave up 4 bases and J gave up 6 bases, with 14 bases separating them. This CDR3 comprises 14 residues. CDR1 is SGHRS, CDR2 YFSETQ, per germline. CDR3 nucleotides: TGCGCCAGCAGCCCCGACCGGGACCCCAATGAGCAGTTCTTC. Translated: CASSPDRDPNEQFF.

The chain employs TRBV5-4 and TRBJ1-1; maybe TRBD1 (5 bases). The CDR3 totals 15 residues. The germline V and J ends were trimmed by 4 bases and 6 bases, with 19 bases remaining between them. Germline V gene sequence: CDR1 SGHNT, CDR2 YYREEE (reference sequence). The CDR3 protein is CASSGGGTRKSEAFF. The CDR3 DNA sequence: TGTGCCAGCAGCGGGGGTGGGACCCGAAAGTCTGAAGCTTTCTTT.

This rearrangement joins TRBV9 to TRBJ1-2, with a weak D call TRBD1 (6 bases). V was cut by 4 bases and J by 2 bases, with 12 bases left in between. This CDR3 has 14 residues. Germline V gene sequence: CDR1 SGDLS, CDR2 YYNGEE. In DNA form, the CDR3 reads TGTGCCAGCAGCATAGATCAGGGGAACTATGGCTACACCTTC. It codes for CASSIDQGNYGYTF.

The rearrangement links TRBV30 to TRBJ2-1; D possibly corresponds to TRBD2 (6 bases). Trimming cost V 2 bases and J 8 bases, with 25 bases left between them. The germline V gene has CDR1 GTSNPN and CDR2 SVGIG (reference sequence). CDR3 length: 17 residues. The CDR3 is CAWSPNTLTSMRDEQFF. CDR3 nucleotide sequence: TGTGCCTGGAGTCCCAACACTCTGACTAGTATGAGGGATGAGCAGTTCTTC.

The chain links TRBV18 to TRBJ2-2; D uncertain. The V end was cut by 3 bases, the J end by 0 bases, with 14 bases between. In germline, CDR1 is KGHSH, CDR2 LQKENI. The length of the CDR3 is 17 residues. The CDR3 nucleotides read TGTGCCAGCTCACCCACTCTCGAGTACGCGAACACCGGGGAGCTGTTTTTT. This translates into CASSPTLEYANTGELFF.

The rearrangement joins TRBV7-2 to TRBJ2-1; 10 bases align to TRBD1. The junction had 18 bases not matched to a gene; V was cut back by 0 bases and J by 7 bases. The CDR3 runs 20 residues. The germline gives CDR1 SGHTA, CDR2 FQGNSA. The CDR3 region has the DNA TGTGCCAGCAGCTTAGCACCCGGGACAGGGGTCGGCACGTATTATAATGAGCAGTTCTTC. It is translated as CASSLAPGTGVGTYYNEQFF. Complete variable domain (other parts from reference TRBV7-2 and TRBJ2-1): GAGVSQSPSNKVTEKGKDVELRCDPISGHTALYWYRQSLGQGLEFLIYFQGNSAPDKSGLPSDRFSAERTGGSVSTLTIQRTQQEDSAVYLCASSLAPGTGVGTYYNEQFFGPGTRLTVL.

This chain joins TRBV9 and TRBJ2-1; the D is unclear. The germline CDR1 and CDR2 sequences are SGDLS and YYNGEE. The CDR3 consists of 14 residues. Deletions cut 0 bases from V and 8 bases from J, with 12 bases between. This CDR3 is CASSVGDLFYEQFF. The CDR3 DNA follows: TGTGCCAGCAGCGTAGGGGATCTTTTTTATGAGCAGTTCTTC.

This clone has just a few counts. The chain combines TRBV7-9 with TRBJ1-2, with D uncertain. This CDR3 spans 14 amino acids. The V gene lost 5 bases and the J gene lost 6 bases, with 16 bases spanning the gap. Germline V gene lookup returns CDR1 SEHNR and CDR2 FQNEAQ (reference sequence). The CDR3 nucleotides are TGTGCCAGCAGCCGCCGGGCAGAGAGTGATGGCTACACCTTC. It codes for CASSRRAESDGYTF.

V usage is TRBV10-3 and J usage is TRBJ1-1; D may be TRBD1 (5 bases). The length of the CDR3 is 15 residues. Germline lookup yields CDR1 ENHRY and CDR2 SYGVKD. With 8 bases removed from V and 0 bases from J, the gap between germline ends came to 16 bases. The CDR3 region is CAIGERTGLNTEAFF. In DNA form, the CDR3 reads TGTGCCATCGGGGAGAGAACAGGCTTGAACACTGAAGCTTTCTTT.

This clone was seen just once. The chain combines TRBV6-6 with TRBJ2-3; D unresolved. Trimming took 6 bases from V and 3 from J, leaving 7 bases between them. Per germline, CDR1 MNHNY and CDR2 SVGAGI (reference sequence). The CDR3 runs 12 residues. The CDR3 DNA sequence: TGTGCCAGCAGCTATAAGACAGATACGCAGTATTTT. Protein: CASSYKTDTQYF.

The CDR3 nucleotides are TGTGCCAGCAGCCCGACGTCGGGGGGCGAGACGCAGTATTTT. This codes for CASSPTSGGETQYF. The chain has TRBV11-2 and TRBJ2-3; D is possibly TRBD2 (7 bases). V was cut by 5 bases and J by 9 bases, with 18 bases left in between. The CDR3 extends over 14 amino acids. The V gene's germline CDR1 is SGHAT and CDR2 FQNNGV.

The rearrangement links TRBV9 to TRBJ2-5; no firm D call. Germline-derived CDR1 and CDR2 are SGDLS and YYNGEE. The CDR3 sequence is 13 residues long. Trimming removed 0 bases at V and 5 bases at J, with 8 bases between. CDR3 sequence: CASSVDQSETQYF. CDR3 bases: TGTGCCAGCAGCGTAGACCAATCGGAGACCCAGTACTTC.

The CDR3 DNA is TGTGCCAGCAGCTTAACTCCAACAGGGGCGAGCTCCTACAATGAGCAGTTCTTC. Translating it yields CASSLTPTGASSYNEQFF. The chain has TRBV7-9 and TRBJ2-1, with TRBD1 matching 7 bases. Germline V gene lookup returns CDR1 SEHNR and CDR2 FQNEAQ (reference sequence). This CDR3 is 18 amino acids long. The V segment lost 2 bases and the J segment 0 bases; nucleotides outside the gene matches: 10. The entire variable domain, with the rest obtained from reference TRBV7-9 and TRBJ2-1, is as follows: DTGVSQNPRHKITKRGQNVTFRCDPISEHNRLYWYRQTLGQGPEFLTYFQNEAQLEKSRLLSDRFSAERPKGSFSTLEIQRTEQGDSAMYLCASSLTPTGASSYNEQFFGPGTRLTVL.

The chain combines TRBV7-2 with TRBJ1-1; D is unclear. The germline V gene encodes CDR1 SGHTA and CDR2 FQGNSA. V was shortened by 1 base and J by 2 bases, with 17 bases between the two germline ends. There are 17 residues in the CDR3. The DNA for the CDR3 is TGTGCCAGCAGCTTAGGGGGATGGGGTATTTATAACACTGAAGCTTTCTTT. Protein: CASSLGGWGIYNTEAFF.

In its sample, this clone was seen once. The chain couples TRBV5-1 to TRBJ1-3, with D unclear. Germline loops: CDR1 SGHRS, CDR2 YFSETQ. Deletions cut 4 bases from V and 0 bases from J, with 11 bases between. The CDR3 runs to 15 residues. Written as DNA, the CDR3 is TGCGCCAGCAGCCAAGGCAGATCCTCTGGAAACACCATATATTTT. Translating it yields CASSQGRSSGNTIYF. Looking up the rest from reference TRBV5-1 and TRBJ1-3 gives the full variable domain: KAGVTQTPRYLIKTRGQQVTLSCSPISGHRSVSWYQQTPGQGLQFLFEYFSETQRNKGNFPGRFSGRQFSNSRSEMNVSTLELGDSALYLCASSQGRSSGNTIYFGEGSWLTVV.

V usage is TRBV18 and J usage is TRBJ2-5, with D possibly being TRBD2 (5 bases). Trimming left V 6 bases short and J 5 bases short, with 10 bases between. Germline loops: CDR1 KGHSH, CDR2 LQKENI. There are 12 residues in the CDR3. The CDR3 DNA is TGTGCCAGCTCCCGGGATGGGGAGACCCAGTACTTC. This gives the protein CASSRDGETQYF.

J is TRBJ2-1 and V is TRBV15; D is perhaps TRBD1 (5 bases). Germline assignment: CDR1 LNHNV and CDR2 YYDKDF (reference sequence). This CDR3 spans 13 amino acids. The V and J ends lost 5 bases and 2 bases respectively, with 7 bases between them. The CDR3 DNA reads as TGTGCCACCAGCTTGGACACCTACAATGAGCAGTTCTTC. Residues: CATSLDTYNEQFF.